Included here is one T cell receptor (beta chain) sequence, with context. Its specificity is unknown. The CDR3 totals 14 residues. Germline trimming cut 6 bases from V and 0 bases from J; bases unmatched to any gene: 4. The V gene's germline CDR1 is MRHNA and CDR2 SNTAGT. This entry belongs to a study of shared clonotypes between healthy human individuals. Regarding the study as a whole: Rarefaction indicated that sorted-subset sequencing remained incomplete although depth was large.

Cells designated naive CD8 were CD45RO-negative and were positively selected for CCR7, with terminally differentiated effector memory CD45RA+ cells excluded. It was at deep level that the assay was run. Produced via immunoSEQ multiplex PCR; TCRdb's table is partial and in-frame only. Of about 820,000 clones detected, around 92% appear once; the ten largest clones hold 24%. The sample taken for sequencing was naive CD8+ T cells sorted from blood. The sequence came from a man younger than 40 in good health. The V gene is TRBV6-4, the J gene TRBJ1-1; 7 nucleotides line up with TRBD1. The CDR3 sequence is CASSMTGLNTEAFF. The DNA for the CDR3 is TGTGCCAGCAGCATGACAGGGTTGAACACTGAAGCTTTCTTT.